One sample yielded the 17 T cell receptor beta chains listed below, sequenced in a study of control samples from healthy donors and cancer patients. The protocol was immunoSEQ multiplex PCR, while the TCRdb copy is restricted to in-frame clones and leaves out a portion. The profile shows 100,000 to 150,000 clones, more than 80% of them singletons. Source material: blood. These TCRs come from a man aged 50 or older in good health.

This clone was picked up a small number of times. The chain's CDR3 is CASAGTRDQPQHF. The CDR3 DNA follows: TGTGCCAGCGCCGGGACTCGGGATCAGCCCCAGCATTTT. The chain employs TRBV7-8 and TRBJ1-5, with a tentative D call TRBD1 (5 bases). The CDR3 contains 13 residues. The V end was cut by 8 bases, the J end by 5 bases, with 13 bases between. The germline V gene has CDR1 SGHVS and CDR2 FQNEAQ.

The CDR3 DNA reads as TGTGCCAGCAGCTTAGGCGGGAAACACTATGGCTACACCTTC. This encodes CASSLGGKHYGYTF. This chain connects TRBV7-2 to TRBJ1-2; D is uncertain. Trimming removed 1 base at V and 3 bases at J, with 9 bases between. The CDR3 is 14 residues long. Germline CDR1 and CDR2: SGHTA and FQGNSA.

This chain connects TRBV11-2 to TRBJ1-2; tentatively, D is TRBD1 (6 bases). CDR1 is SGHAT, CDR2 FQNNGV, per germline. CDR3 length: 14 residues. With 8 bases removed from V and 5 bases from J, the gap between germline ends came to 18 bases. This CDR3 reads CASADRSGIYGYTF. The DNA for the CDR3 is TGTGCCAGCGCAGACAGGTCCGGCATATATGGCTACACCTTC.

The CDR3 loop reads CASSAGRIQHF. In DNA form, the CDR3 reads TGTGCCAGCAGCGCGGGTCGCATCCAGCATTTT. The V gene is TRBV6-5, the J gene TRBJ1-5, with D uncertain. Germline loops: CDR1 MNHEY, CDR2 SVGAGI. The germline V and J ends were trimmed by 6 bases and 12 bases, with 12 bases remaining between them. The CDR3 covers 11 residues.

J is TRBJ2-5 and V is TRBV24-1; perhaps D is TRBD1 or TRBD2 (6 bases each). Germline V lookup: CDR1 KGHDR, CDR2 SFDVKD. This CDR3 has 19 residues. V was cut by 4 bases and J by 1 base, with 24 bases left in between. The CDR3 DNA is TGTGCCACCAGTGACCCCGCCAGGGGCGGCGGGGATCCCCAAGAGACCCAGTACTTC. Its translation: CATSDPARGGGDPQETQYF.

This clone came up once. This chain links TRBV27 with TRBJ2-7; TRBD2 is a possible D gene (5 bases). Germline V gene lookup returns CDR1 MNHEY and CDR2 SMNVEV (reference sequence). Trimming removed 5 bases at V and 7 bases at J, with 21 bases between. There are 15 residues in the CDR3. CDR3 sequence: CASSPPGLLREEQYF. CDR3 in DNA: TGTGCCAGCAGTCCCCCAGGACTTCTAAGGGAAGAGCAGTACTTC.

For the CDR3, the DNA is TGTGCCAGCAGCCCTGGGACTAGCGGGGGCCAGGGGCAGTTCTTC. Protein sequence: CASSPGTSGGQGQFF. The chain joins TRBV3-1 (or the pseudogene TRBV3-2) to TRBJ2-1; 14 bases are a match to TRBD2. Trimming took 4 bases from V and 12 from J; bases not matched to a gene: 8. The germline gives CDR1 LGHDT, CDR2 YNNKEL (reference sequence). CDR3 length equals 15 residues.

The rearrangement uses TRBV7-9 and TRBJ1-4; TRBD1 matches at 8 bases. CDR3 size: 15 residues. J was trimmed by 5 bases and V by 1 base; bases with no gene match: 3. Per germline, CDR1 SEHNR and CDR2 FQNEAQ (reference sequence). In nucleotides, the CDR3 is TGTGCCAGCAGCTTAGATGGGACAGGCAATGAAAAACTGTTTTTT. Translated: CASSLDGTGNEKLFF.

This chain links TRBV7-7 with TRBJ2-7; unclear D gene. Germline lookup yields CDR1 SSHAT and CDR2 FNYEAQ (reference sequence). With 4 bases removed from V and 3 bases from J, the gap between germline ends came to 10 bases. CDR3 length: 13 residues. The DNA of the CDR3 is TGTGCCAGCAGCTCGGGCCCGATCTACGAGCAGTACTTC. It yields the protein CASSSGPIYEQYF.

J is TRBJ1-2 and V is TRBV5-1; TRBD1 matches 11 bases. Germline V gene sequence: CDR1 SGHRS, CDR2 YFSETQ. CDR3 size: 13 residues. V gave up 4 bases and J gave up 10 bases; unmatched junction bases: 6. The CDR3 DNA follows: TGCGCCAGCAGCGTGGACAGGGGGCTAGACTACACCTTC. This encodes CASSVDRGLDYTF.

This chain connects TRBV5-1 to TRBJ1-4, with 7 bases that match TRBD1. V dropped 0 bases and J dropped 5; count of bases not matched to a gene: 7. Germline V gives CDR1 SGHRS, CDR2 YFSETQ. CDR3 length: 16 residues. Here the CDR3 reads CASSLGQGTVNEKLFF. The CDR3 coding sequence is TGCGCCAGCAGCTTGGGCCAGGGGACAGTAAATGAAAAACTGTTTTTT.

The chain employs TRBV24-1 and TRBJ2-1; D possibly corresponds to TRBD2 (5 bases). The V and J ends lost 4 bases and 4 bases respectively, with 10 bases between them. The germline V gene encodes CDR1 KGHDR and CDR2 SFDVKD. The CDR3 spans 14 residues. The CDR3 region has the DNA TGTGCCACCAGTGACTCGGGATTATACAATGAGCAGTTCTTC. Amino acids: CATSDSGLYNEQFF.

As regards this clone: One end of the junction does not line up with germline, which may come from a read error. This chain connects TRBV29-1 to TRBJ1-1; the D gene is possibly TRBD1 (5 bases). The V gene's germline CDR1 is SQVTM and CDR2 ANQGSEA. The length of the CDR3 is 13 residues. The CDR3 region is CSVGFGTDTEAFF. CDR3 nucleotides: TGCAGCGTTGGTTTCGGGACGGACACAGAAGCTTTCTTT.

The chain has TRBV19 and TRBJ2-2; a weak D match, TRBD2 (5 bases). CDR1 and CDR2 from the germline V gene are LNHDA and SQIVND (reference sequence). This CDR3 region has 16 residues. V was shortened by 3 bases and J by 4 bases, with 15 bases between the two germline ends. This chain's CDR3 is CASSIGAAVVTGELFF. The CDR3 DNA follows: TGTGCCAGTAGTATCGGTGCAGCGGTGGTCACCGGGGAGCTGTTTTTT.

The chain uses TRBV4-3 and TRBJ1-2; 7 positions match TRBD1. The CDR3 has 15 residues. The germline V gene has CDR1 LGHNA and CDR2 YSLEER. V lost 2 bases and J lost 4; bases outside the gene matches: 7. The CDR3 is CASSQTDRTVYGYTF. The DNA for the CDR3 is TGCGCCAGCAGCCAAACGGACAGGACGGTCTATGGCTACACCTTC.

The chain recombines TRBV19 with TRBJ2-2; the D is unclear. Germline V gene data show CDR1 as LNHDA and CDR2 as SQIVND (reference sequence). The CDR3 sequence is 13 residues long. The V and J ends lost 5 bases and 6 bases respectively, with 10 bases between them. CDR3 region: CASSVDGSGELFF. CDR3 nucleotide sequence: TGTGCCAGTAGTGTGGACGGGTCCGGGGAGCTGTTTTTT.

The chain couples TRBV11-2 to TRBJ1-2, with unresolved D. The V end lost 2 bases, the J end lost 2 bases, and 6 bases lay between the germline ends. This CDR3 region has 13 residues. Germline V gives CDR1 SGHAT, CDR2 FQNNGV. DNA for the CDR3: TGTGCCAGCAGCTTAAACCCGAACTATGGCTACACCTTC. Its protein is CASSLNPNYGYTF.